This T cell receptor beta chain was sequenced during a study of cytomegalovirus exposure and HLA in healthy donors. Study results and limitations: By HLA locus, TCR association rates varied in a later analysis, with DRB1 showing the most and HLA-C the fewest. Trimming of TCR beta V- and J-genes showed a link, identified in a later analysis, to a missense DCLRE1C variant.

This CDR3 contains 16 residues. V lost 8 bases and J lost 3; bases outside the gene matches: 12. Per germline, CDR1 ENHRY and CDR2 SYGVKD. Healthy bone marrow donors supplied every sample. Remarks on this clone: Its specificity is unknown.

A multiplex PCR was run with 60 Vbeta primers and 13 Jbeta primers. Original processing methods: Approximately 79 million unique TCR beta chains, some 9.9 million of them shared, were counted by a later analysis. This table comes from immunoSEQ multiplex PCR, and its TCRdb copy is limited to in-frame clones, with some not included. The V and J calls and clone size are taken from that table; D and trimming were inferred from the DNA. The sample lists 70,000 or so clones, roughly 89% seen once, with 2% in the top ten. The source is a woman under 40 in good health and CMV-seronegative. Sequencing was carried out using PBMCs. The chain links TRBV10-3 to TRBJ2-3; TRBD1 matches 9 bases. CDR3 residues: CAIHPAGTGRTDTQYF. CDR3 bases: TGTGCCATCCACCCAGCCGGGACAGGGAGGACAGATACGCAGTATTTT.